This is a list of T cell receptor beta chains from one sample in a study of response to subunit inactivated influenza vaccine. TCRdb passed the RT-PCR reads through MiXCR, listing each CDR3 protein once. Of hundreds of thousands of distinct CDR3 sequences detected, 15% to 19% appear once; the ten largest clones hold around 10%. Source: PBMCs from blood, taken roughly 12 days after vaccination. All receptors come from a man aged 45-60 years who received an inactivated influenza vaccine. CDR3s include the opening cysteine and the closing phenylalanine or tryptophan. The D gene is left open where the match is weak. Rows may omit the clone size; those that give it use once, few, many or a size class.

J: TRBJ2-5; D: .; V: TRBV27; size: .; DNA: TGTGCCAGCAGTTTGGACGGAGCAGGGGAGACCCAGTACTTC; CDR3: CASSLDGAGETQYF
J: TRBJ2-7; D: .; V: TRBV7-6; size: .; DNA: TGTGCCAGCAGCTTAGGCATACGGGACGAGCAGTACTTC; CDR3: CASSLGIRDEQYF
J: TRBJ2-3; D: TRBD2; V: TRBV6-2/TRBV6-3; size: few; DNA: TGTGCCAGCAGTTACGGTGGACTAGCGGGGGCCTCCACAGATACGCAGTATTTT; CDR3: CASSYGGLAGASTDTQYF
J: TRBJ2-1; D: TRBD2; V: TRBV25-1; size: .; DNA: TGTGCCAGCAGTTTCGGGACTAGCACCTTC; CDR3: CASSFGTSTF
J: TRBJ2-5; D: TRBD1; V: TRBV6-1; size: few; DNA: TGTGCCAGCAACCCAAGACAGGGGGCCCAAGAGACCCAGTACTTC; CDR3: CASNPRQGAQETQYF
J: TRBJ2-7; D: .; V: TRBV12-3/TRBV12-4; size: few; DNA: TGTGCCAGCAGTTTAGCTTTTCTCGAGCAGTACTTC; CDR3: CASSLAFLEQYF
J: TRBJ1-6; D: TRBD1; V: TRBV5-6; size: .; DNA: TGTGCCAGCAGACCGACCGGGACAGAGAATTCACCCCTCCACTTT; CDR3: CASRPTGTENSPLHF
J: TRBJ1-6; D: .; V: TRBV28; size: many; DNA: TGTGCCAGCCGTGGGCTGAGCTCCTATAATTCACCCCTCCACTTT; CDR3: CASRGLSSYNSPLHF
J: TRBJ1-3; D: TRBD1; V: TRBV10-3; size: .; DNA: TGTGCCATCAGTTCTGGGACAGGTGTAGGTCGAGGAAACACCATATATTTT; CDR3: CAISSGTGVGRGNTIYF
J: TRBJ2-2; D: .; V: TRBV9; size: few; DNA: TGTGCCAGCAGCGTAGTCATTGCCGGGGAGCTGTTTTTT; CDR3: CASSVVIAGELFF
J: TRBJ2-2; D: .; V: TRBV6-5; size: .; DNA: TGTGCCAGCAGGACAGGACGAGGGGAGCTGTTTTTT; CDR3: CASRTGRGELFF
J: TRBJ2-7; D: TRBD2; V: TRBV7-2; size: .; DNA: TGTGCCAGCAGCTTAGAGCCTAGCGGGACTTACGAGCAGTACTTC; CDR3: CASSLEPSGTYEQYF
J: TRBJ1-1; D: TRBD1; V: TRBV5-1; size: many; DNA: TGCGCCAGCAGCTTCACCGGGACAGGGAGGACTGAAGCTTTCTTT; CDR3: CASSFTGTGRTEAFF
J: TRBJ2-3; D: .; V: TRBV5-6; size: .; DNA: TGTGCCAGCAGCTTGACCGGTTCAACGGGTACGCAGTATTTT; CDR3: CASSLTGSTGTQYF
J: TRBJ1-6; D: .; V: TRBV6-5; size: .; DNA: TGTGCCAGCAGTTACTCTTGGGGAGGACGCAATTCACCCCTCCACTTT; CDR3: CASSYSWGGRNSPLHF
J: TRBJ2-2; D: TRBD1; V: TRBV5-6; size: .; DNA: TGTGCCAGCAGCTACATGAGGACCGGGACAGCTACTACCCTCACCGGGGAGCTGTTTTTT; CDR3: CASSYMRTGTATTLTGELFF
J: TRBJ2-5; D: .; V: TRBV5-1; size: .; DNA: TGCGCCAGCAGCTGGAGACCGACCGGACAACTTCAAGAGACCCAGTACTTC; CDR3: CASSWRPTGQLQETQYF
J: TRBJ1-5; D: TRBD1; V: TRBV20-1; size: .; DNA: TGCAGTGCTAAACAGGGGACCAATCAGCCCCAGCATTTT; CDR3: CSAKQGTNQPQHF
J: TRBJ2-4; D: .; V: TRBV5-6; size: few; DNA: TGTGCCAGCAGCTTGTACCGGCTAGCCAAAAACATTCAGTACTTC; CDR3: CASSLYRLAKNIQYF
J: TRBJ1-1; D: TRBD1; V: TRBV5-1; size: few; DNA: TGCGCCAGCACCGGACAGGGTGTGGGAGAGACTGAAGCTTTCTTT; CDR3: CASTGQGVGETEAFF
J: TRBJ2-3; D: .; V: TRBV6-1; size: few; DNA: TGTGCCAGCAGTGAAGGTTGGTCAGCGAGCACAGATACGCAGTATTTT; CDR3: CASSEGWSASTDTQYF
J: TRBJ1-2; D: TRBD1; V: TRBV28; size: few; DNA: TGTGCCAGCAGCCAACAGGGGACACTAACCCTCTATGGCTACACCTTC; CDR3: CASSQQGTLTLYGYTF
J: TRBJ2-6; D: .; V: TRBV5-6; size: .; DNA: TGTGCCAGCAGCTACCAGACAGAGAGCTCTGGGGCCAACGTCCTGACTTTC; CDR3: CASSYQTESSGANVLTF
J: TRBJ2-1; D: TRBD2; V: TRBV30; size: few; DNA: TGTGCCTGGGGGACTAGTGGCCGTCAGTTCTTC; CDR3: CAWGTSGRQFF
J: TRBJ2-1; D: TRBD2; V: TRBV11-1; size: .; DNA: TGTGCCAGCAGCTTGTTCGTAGGGACTAGCGGGCTTAACAATGAGCAGTTCTTC; CDR3: CASSLFVGTSGLNNEQFF
J: TRBJ2-7; D: .; V: TRBV5-6; size: .; DNA: TGTGCCAGCAGCTTGCCTGAGGGCCGTGAGCAGTACTTC; CDR3: CASSLPEGREQYF
J: TRBJ1-5; D: .; V: TRBV7-2; size: few; DNA: TGTGCCAGCAGCTTGGGACATCTCCAGCCCCAGCATTTT; CDR3: CASSLGHLQPQHF
J: TRBJ1-2; D: .; V: TRBV7-8; size: few; DNA: TGTGCCAGCAGCCACAGGGAGAACTATGGCTACACCTTC; CDR3: CASSHRENYGYTF
J: TRBJ2-5; D: TRBD2; V: TRBV28; size: few; DNA: TGTGCCAGCAGCCCCCGGACTAGCGGTGGTACGGTGACCCAGTACTTC; CDR3: CASSPRTSGGTVTQYF
J: TRBJ2-7; D: TRBD1; V: TRBV28; size: many; DNA: TGTGCCAGCAGTATAAGACAGGGAACGAGGTACGAGCAGTACTTC; CDR3: CASSIRQGTRYEQYF
J: TRBJ2-6; D: TRBD1; V: TRBV28; size: .; DNA: TGTGCCACCGTAGGGACAGGGAGAGTCCTGACTTTC; CDR3: CATVGTGRVLTF
J: TRBJ2-1; D: TRBD1; V: TRBV6-1; size: .; DNA: TGTGCCAGCGGACCGACAGGGGCCTACAATGAGCAGTTCTTC; CDR3: CASGPTGAYNEQFF
J: TRBJ2-7; D: .; V: TRBV29-1; size: many; DNA: TGCAGCGTTGAAGATTCGAGGGCGGGCGAGCAGTACTTC; CDR3: CSVEDSRAGEQYF
J: TRBJ1-1; D: TRBD1; V: TRBV29-1; size: .; DNA: TGCAGCGTTGATCGCGGTGTCAGGGGGCAGGGGAACACTGAAGCTTTCTTT; CDR3: CSVDRGVRGQGNTEAFF
J: TRBJ2-7; D: TRBD1; V: TRBV9; size: .; DNA: TGTGCCAGCAGCACGGGACAGGGGGCGCGAGCCGAGCAGTACTTC; CDR3: CASSTGQGARAEQYF
J: TRBJ1-4; D: .; V: TRBV30; size: few; DNA: TGTGCCTGTCAGCCCGCAACTAATGAAAAACTGTTTTTT; CDR3: CACQPATNEKLFF
J: TRBJ2-7; D: TRBD1; V: TRBV11-1; size: .; DNA: TGTGCCAGCAGCTCGGACAGGGAGAACTACGAGCAGTACTTC; CDR3: CASSSDRENYEQYF
J: TRBJ1-3; D: .; V: TRBV2; size: few; DNA: TGTGCCAGCAAAACGGGGGATTTTGGAAACACCATATATTTT; CDR3: CASKTGDFGNTIYF
J: TRBJ2-2; D: TRBD1; V: TRBV4-3; size: .; DNA: TGCGCCAGCAGCCGAGAGACAGGGGGTAACACCGGGGAGCTGTTTTTT; CDR3: CASSRETGGNTGELFF
J: TRBJ2-1; D: TRBD2; V: TRBV4-1; size: .; DNA: TGCGCCAGCAGCCGGCCTAGCGGGCCCTCCTACAATGAGCAGTTCTTC; CDR3: CASSRPSGPSYNEQFF
J: TRBJ2-7; D: TRBD2; V: TRBV7-2; size: .; DNA: TGTGCCAGCAGTCGCGGGGGGGTGGGCTCCTACGAGCAGTACTTC; CDR3: CASSRGGVGSYEQYF
J: TRBJ2-1; D: TRBD2; V: TRBV28; size: .; DNA: TGTGCCAGCAGTGCCCTAGCGGGGGGCTTCAATGAGCAGTTCTTC; CDR3: CASSALAGGFNEQFF
J: TRBJ1-2; D: .; V: TRBV29-1; size: many; DNA: TGCAGCGTTGAAGGGGGGACGGTCTATGGCTACACCTTC; CDR3: CSVEGGTVYGYTF
J: TRBJ2-5; D: .; V: TRBV5-4; size: .; DNA: TGTGCCAGCAGCTCTCCGGGACACCAAAAAGAGACCCAGTACTTC; CDR3: CASSSPGHQKETQYF
J: TRBJ2-7; D: TRBD2; V: TRBV12-3/TRBV12-4; size: .; DNA: TGTGCCAGCAGCCTCGGGTCTGCAGCGGGAGGGCCTAGGAACGAGCAGTACTTC; CDR3: CASSLGSAAGGPRNEQYF
J: TRBJ1-2; D: .; V: TRBV14; size: .; DNA: TGTGCCAGCAGCCAAAACAGGGCGGACTATGGCTACACCTTC; CDR3: CASSQNRADYGYTF
J: TRBJ2-7; D: TRBD1; V: TRBV28; size: few; DNA: TGTGCCAGCAGTTTTTTTACGGGACAGGGGGCCTACGAGCAGTACTTC; CDR3: CASSFFTGQGAYEQYF
J: TRBJ2-5; D: .; V: TRBV29-1; size: few; DNA: TGCAGCGTTGAAGAAGGGACCGCCCAGTACTTC; CDR3: CSVEEGTAQYF
J: TRBJ2-3; D: .; V: TRBV4-2; size: .; DNA: TGTGCCAGCAGCCCTCGCGGGCAGGTGGGAGCTAGCACAGATACGCAGTATTTT; CDR3: CASSPRGQVGASTDTQYF
J: TRBJ2-7; D: .; V: TRBV7-9; size: few; DNA: TGTGCCAGCAGCAGCGTCCTCTCCTACGAGCAGTACTTC; CDR3: CASSSVLSYEQYF
J: TRBJ2-5; D: .; V: TRBV29-1; size: many; DNA: TGCAGCGTTGAGGAGACCCAGTACTTC; CDR3: CSVEETQYF
J: TRBJ2-3; D: TRBD2; V: TRBV20-1; size: .; DNA: TGCAGTGCTAGAGATTTGCGGGAGGTCTCAGATACGCAGTATTTT; CDR3: CSARDLREVSDTQYF